The T cell receptor (beta chain) under discussion was sequenced for a study of CD8+CD57+ T cells in acquired aplastic anemia. Turning to the study itself: Sorted CD4+ and CD8+ cells yielded DNA averaging about 2.9 ug.

Genomic DNA, the template, was used for profiling of the TCR beta VDJ and CDR3. Each CDR3 protein is one row after TCRdb ran MiXCR on the reads. The sample gives 200,000 or so distinct CDR3 sequences, roughly half of which show up once; 9.7% is in the top ten. Study-level findings and limits: Statistical testing detected no significant gap in CD8+ Simpson's diversity between patients and controls.

Regarding this clonotype: What it recognizes is unknown.

Patients chosen for sequencing had CD8+CD57+ cells that had expanded, as shown by flow cytometry. Patients uniformly had severe acquired aplastic anemia. Germline V gene sequence: CDR1 SNHLY, CDR2 FYNNEI. The CDR3 consists of 13 residues. With 2 bases removed from V and 5 bases from J, the gap between germline ends came to 10 bases. The chain carries TRBV2 and TRBJ2-7; no reliable D call. The receptor was isolated from a human donor with aplastic anemia. The sequenced material came from sorted CD4+, CD8+, or CD8+CD57+ T cells (not recorded which) from PBMCs. The CDR3, as DNA: TGTGCCAGCAGTGAATGGGTTGGTAACGAGCAGTACTTC. It codes for CASSEWVGNEQYF.